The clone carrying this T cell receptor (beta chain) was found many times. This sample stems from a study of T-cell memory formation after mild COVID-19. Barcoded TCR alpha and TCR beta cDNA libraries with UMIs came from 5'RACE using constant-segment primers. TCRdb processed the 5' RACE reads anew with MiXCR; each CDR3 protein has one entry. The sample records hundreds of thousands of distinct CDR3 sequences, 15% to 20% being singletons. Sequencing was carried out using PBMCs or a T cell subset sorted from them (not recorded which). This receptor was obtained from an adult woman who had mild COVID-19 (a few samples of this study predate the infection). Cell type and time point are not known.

The CDR3, as DNA: TGTGCCAGCAGCTTAGAGGAGGCTAGCGGTCCAAGCTCCTACGAGCAGTACTTC. It is translated as CASSLEEASGPSSYEQYF. The chain couples TRBV7-8 to TRBJ2-7, with 7 bases identical to TRBD2. The CDR3 is 18 amino acids. Germline CDR1 reads SGHVS; CDR2 reads FQNEAQ. V lost 1 base to trimming and J lost 0 bases; unmatched junction nucleotides: 12.